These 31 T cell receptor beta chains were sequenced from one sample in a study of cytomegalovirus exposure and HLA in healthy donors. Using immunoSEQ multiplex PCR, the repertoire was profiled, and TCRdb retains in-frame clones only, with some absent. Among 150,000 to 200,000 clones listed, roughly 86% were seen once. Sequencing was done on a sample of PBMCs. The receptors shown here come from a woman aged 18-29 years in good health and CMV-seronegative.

The CDR3 protein is CAISSPGQHYNEQFF. The CDR3 DNA is TGTGCCATCAGTTCACCGGGACAGCACTACAATGAGCAGTTCTTC. V gene TRBV10-3 combines with J gene TRBJ2-1; 7 positions agree with TRBD1. Germline CDR1 reads ENHRY; CDR2 reads SYGVKD. This CDR3 is built from 15 residues. The V gene end was trimmed by 5 bases and the J gene end by 3 bases; junction bases not matched to a gene: 7.

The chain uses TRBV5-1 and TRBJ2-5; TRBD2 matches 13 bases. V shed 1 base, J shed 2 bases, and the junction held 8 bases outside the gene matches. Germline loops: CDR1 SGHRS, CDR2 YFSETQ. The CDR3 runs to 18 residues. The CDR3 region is CASSLLAGLAGSQETQYF. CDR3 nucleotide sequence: TGCGCCAGCAGCTTGCTAGCGGGACTAGCGGGGTCGCAAGAGACCCAGTACTTC.

The CDR3 loop reads CASNPDRVETQPQHF. CDR3 bases: TGTGCCAGCAATCCGGACAGGGTGGAAACTCAGCCCCAGCATTTT. This sequence joins TRBV2 and TRBJ1-5; 8 bases match TRBD1. Looked up from germline, CDR1 is SNHLY and CDR2 is FYNNEI. Trimming removed 7 bases from V and 6 bases from J; junction bases left unmatched: 11. This CDR3 contains 15 residues.

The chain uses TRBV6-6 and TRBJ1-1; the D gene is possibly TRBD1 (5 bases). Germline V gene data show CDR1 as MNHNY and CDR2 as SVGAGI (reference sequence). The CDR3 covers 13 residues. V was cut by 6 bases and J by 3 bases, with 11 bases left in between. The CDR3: CASSDSPDTEAFF. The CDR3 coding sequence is TGTGCCAGCAGCGACAGCCCCGACACTGAAGCTTTCTTT.

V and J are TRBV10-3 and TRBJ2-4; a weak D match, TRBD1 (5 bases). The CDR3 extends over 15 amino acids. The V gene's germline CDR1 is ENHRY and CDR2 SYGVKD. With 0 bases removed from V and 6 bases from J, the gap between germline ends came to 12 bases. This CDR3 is CAISESRQGGNIQYF. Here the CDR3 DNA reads TGTGCCATCAGTGAGTCTAGGCAGGGCGGAAACATTCAGTACTTC.

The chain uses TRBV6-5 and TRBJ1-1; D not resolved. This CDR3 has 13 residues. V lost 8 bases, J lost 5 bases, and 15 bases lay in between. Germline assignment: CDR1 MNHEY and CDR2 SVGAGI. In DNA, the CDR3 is TGTGCCAGCTTTAGGGTTTCGGGGACTGAAGCTTTCTTT. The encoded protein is CASFRVSGTEAFF.

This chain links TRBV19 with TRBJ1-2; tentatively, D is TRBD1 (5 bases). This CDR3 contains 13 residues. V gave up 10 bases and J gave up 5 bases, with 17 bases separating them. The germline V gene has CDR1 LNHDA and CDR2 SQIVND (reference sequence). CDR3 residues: CATADSDRYGYTF. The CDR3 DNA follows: TGTGCCACCGCTGACAGCGACAGATATGGCTACACCTTC.

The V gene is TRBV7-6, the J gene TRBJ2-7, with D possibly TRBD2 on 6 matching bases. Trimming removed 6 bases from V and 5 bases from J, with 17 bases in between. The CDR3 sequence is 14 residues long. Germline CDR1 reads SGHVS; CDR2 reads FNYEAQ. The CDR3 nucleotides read TGTGCCAGCAGTTACCGGGACGGCGGGGACGAGCAGTACTTC. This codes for CASSYRDGGDEQYF.

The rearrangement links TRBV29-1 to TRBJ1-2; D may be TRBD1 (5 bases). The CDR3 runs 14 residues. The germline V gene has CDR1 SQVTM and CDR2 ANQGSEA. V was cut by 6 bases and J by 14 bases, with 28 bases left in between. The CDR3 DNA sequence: TGCAGCGTCCGAACGGGACTCGCTCATAATCTTTGGACCTTC. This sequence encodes CSVRTGLAHNLWTF. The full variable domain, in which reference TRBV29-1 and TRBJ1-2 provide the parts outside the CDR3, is SAVISQKPSRDICQRGTSLTIQCQVDSQVTMMFWYRQQPGQSLTLIATANQGSEATYESGFVIDKFPISRPNLTFSTLTVSNMSPEDSSIYLCSVRTGLAHNLWTFGSGTRLTVV.

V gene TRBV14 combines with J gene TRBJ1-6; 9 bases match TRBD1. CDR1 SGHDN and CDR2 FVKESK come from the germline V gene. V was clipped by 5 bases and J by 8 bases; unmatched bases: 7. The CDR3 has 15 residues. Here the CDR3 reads CASSVGTGFYSPLHF. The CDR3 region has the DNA TGTGCCAGCAGCGTCGGGACAGGGTTTTATTCACCCCTCCACTTT.

The CDR3 nucleotides are TGTGCCAGCAGCCGGACGGGGGGCGCGACCTTTCAAGCTTTCTTT. Amino acid sequence: CASSRTGGATFQAFF. The chain combines TRBV9 with TRBJ1-1, with a weak D call TRBD1 (6 bases). With 4 bases removed from V and 9 bases from J, the gap between germline ends came to 22 bases. The CDR3 has 15 amino acids. Per the germline V gene, CDR1 is SGDLS and CDR2 is YYNGEE.

CDR3 sequence (DNA): TGTGCCACTACGACAGGGACCCAAAGCACAGATACGCAGTATTTT. It encodes CATTTGTQSTDTQYF. The chain employs TRBV2 and TRBJ2-3, with TRBD1 identical over 7 bases. CDR3 length: 15 amino acids. The junction had 10 bases not matched to a gene; V was cut back by 10 bases and J by 0 bases. Germline lookup yields CDR1 SNHLY and CDR2 FYNNEI.

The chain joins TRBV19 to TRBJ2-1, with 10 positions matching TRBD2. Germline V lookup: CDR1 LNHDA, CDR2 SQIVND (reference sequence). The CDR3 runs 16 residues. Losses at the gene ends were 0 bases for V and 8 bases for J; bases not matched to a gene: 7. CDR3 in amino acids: CASSIDPASGSYEQFF. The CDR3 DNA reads TGTGCCAGTAGTATAGATCCGGCTAGCGGGAGCTATGAGCAGTTCTTC.

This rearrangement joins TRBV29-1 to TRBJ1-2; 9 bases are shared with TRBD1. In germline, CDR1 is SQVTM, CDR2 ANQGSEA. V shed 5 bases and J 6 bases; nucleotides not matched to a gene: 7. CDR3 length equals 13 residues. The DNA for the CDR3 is TGCAGCGTTCGCCGTGGACAGGGGAATGGCTACACCTTC. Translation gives CSVRRGQGNGYTF.

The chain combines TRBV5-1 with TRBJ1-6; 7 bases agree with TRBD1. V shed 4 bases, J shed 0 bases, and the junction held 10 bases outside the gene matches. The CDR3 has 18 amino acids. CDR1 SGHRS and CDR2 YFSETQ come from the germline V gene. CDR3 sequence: CASSRTPTGSSYNSPLHF. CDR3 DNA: TGCGCCAGCAGCCGGACGCCGACAGGGAGCTCCTATAATTCACCCCTCCACTTT.

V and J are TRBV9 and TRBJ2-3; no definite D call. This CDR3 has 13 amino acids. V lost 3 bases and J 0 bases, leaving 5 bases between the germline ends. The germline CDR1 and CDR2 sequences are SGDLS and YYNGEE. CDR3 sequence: CASSGTSTDTQYF. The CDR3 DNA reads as TGTGCCAGCAGCGGAACTAGCACAGATACGCAGTATTTT. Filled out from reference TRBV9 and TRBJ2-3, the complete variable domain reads DSGVTQTPKHLITATGQRVTLRCSPRSGDLSVYWYQQSLDQGLQFLIQYYNGEERAKGNILERFSAQQFPDLHSELNLSSLELGDSALYFCASSGTSTDTQYFGPGTRLTVL.

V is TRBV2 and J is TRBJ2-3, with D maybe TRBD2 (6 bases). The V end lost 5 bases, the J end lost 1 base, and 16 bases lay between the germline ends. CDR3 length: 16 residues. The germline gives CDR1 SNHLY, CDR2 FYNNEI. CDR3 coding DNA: TGTGCCAGCAGTTCCGCGGGGCAGGGAGGCACAGATACGCAGTATTTT. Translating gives CASSSAGQGGTDTQYF.

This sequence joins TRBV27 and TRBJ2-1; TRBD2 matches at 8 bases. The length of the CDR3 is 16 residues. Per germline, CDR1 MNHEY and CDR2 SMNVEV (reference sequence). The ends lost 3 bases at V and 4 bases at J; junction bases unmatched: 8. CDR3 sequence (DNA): TGTGCCAGCAGTTTCTCTTCGGGGGGGGCGTACAATGAGCAGTTCTTC. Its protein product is CASSFSSGGAYNEQFF.

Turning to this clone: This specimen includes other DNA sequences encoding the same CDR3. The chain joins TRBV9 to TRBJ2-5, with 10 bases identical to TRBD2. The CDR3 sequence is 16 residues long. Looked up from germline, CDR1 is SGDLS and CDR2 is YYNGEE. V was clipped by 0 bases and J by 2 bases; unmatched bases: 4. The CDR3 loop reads CASSVGGLAVQETQYF. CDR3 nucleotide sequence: TGTGCCAGCAGCGTAGGAGGACTAGCGGTGCAAGAGACCCAGTACTTC.

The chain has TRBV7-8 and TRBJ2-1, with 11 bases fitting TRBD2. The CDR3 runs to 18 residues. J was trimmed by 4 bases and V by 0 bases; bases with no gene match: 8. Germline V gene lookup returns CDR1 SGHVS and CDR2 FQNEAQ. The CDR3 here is CASSLAMASGRIYNEQFF. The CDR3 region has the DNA TGTGCCAGCAGCTTAGCGATGGCTAGCGGGAGGATATACAATGAGCAGTTCTTC.

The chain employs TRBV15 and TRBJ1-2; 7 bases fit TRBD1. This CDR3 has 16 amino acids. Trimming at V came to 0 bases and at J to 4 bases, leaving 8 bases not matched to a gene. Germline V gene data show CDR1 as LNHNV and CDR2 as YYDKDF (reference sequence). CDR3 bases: TGTGCCACCAGCAGAGATTTTACAGGGGACAGCTATGGCTACACCTTC. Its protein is CATSRDFTGDSYGYTF.

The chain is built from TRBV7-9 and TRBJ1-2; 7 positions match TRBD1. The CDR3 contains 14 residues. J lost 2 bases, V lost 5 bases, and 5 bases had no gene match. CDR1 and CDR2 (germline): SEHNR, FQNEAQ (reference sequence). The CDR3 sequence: CASSPGQLNYGYTF. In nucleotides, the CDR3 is TGTGCCAGCAGCCCGGGACAGCTGAACTATGGCTACACCTTC. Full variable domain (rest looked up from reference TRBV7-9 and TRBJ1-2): DTGVSQNPRHKITKRGQNVTFRCDPISEHNRLYWYRQTLGQGPEFLTYFQNEAQLEKSRLLSDRFSAERPKGSFSTLEIQRTEQGDSAMYLCASSPGQLNYGYTFGSGTRLTVV.

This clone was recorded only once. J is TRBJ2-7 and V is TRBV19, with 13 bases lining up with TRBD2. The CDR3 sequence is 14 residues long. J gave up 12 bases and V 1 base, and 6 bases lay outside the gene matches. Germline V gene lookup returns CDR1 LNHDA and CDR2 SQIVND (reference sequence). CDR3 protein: CASSIGQTSGRLYF. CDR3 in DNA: TGTGCCAGTAGTATAGGCCAGACTAGCGGGAGGCTGTACTTC.

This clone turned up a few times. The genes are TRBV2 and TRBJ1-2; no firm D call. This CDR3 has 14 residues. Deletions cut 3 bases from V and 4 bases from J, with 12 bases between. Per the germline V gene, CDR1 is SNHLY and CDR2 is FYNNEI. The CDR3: CASSEELTSYGYTF. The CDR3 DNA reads TGTGCCAGCAGTGAGGAGTTAACCTCCTATGGCTACACCTTC.

This CDR3 reads CASSIDYLGSGANVLTF. As DNA, the CDR3 is TGTGCCAGTAGTATAGATTATCTCGGCTCTGGGGCCAACGTCCTGACTTTC. The chain combines TRBV19 with TRBJ2-6, with unresolved D. Trimming removed 0 bases from V and 0 bases from J, with 9 bases in between. This CDR3 has 17 amino acids. The germline V gene encodes CDR1 LNHDA and CDR2 SQIVND (reference sequence).

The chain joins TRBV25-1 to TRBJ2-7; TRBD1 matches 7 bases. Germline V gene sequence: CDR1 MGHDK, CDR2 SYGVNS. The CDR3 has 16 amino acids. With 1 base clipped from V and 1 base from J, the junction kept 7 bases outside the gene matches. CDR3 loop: CASSEFKGARSYEQYF. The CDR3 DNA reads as TGTGCCAGCAGTGAATTCAAGGGGGCGAGGTCCTACGAGCAGTACTTC.

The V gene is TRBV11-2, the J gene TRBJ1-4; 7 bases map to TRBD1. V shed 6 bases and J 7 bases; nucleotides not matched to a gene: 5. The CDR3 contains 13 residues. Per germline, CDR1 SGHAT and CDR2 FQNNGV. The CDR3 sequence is CASRTGTGEKLFF. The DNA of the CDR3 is TGTGCCAGCAGGACAGGGACCGGTGAAAAACTGTTTTTT.

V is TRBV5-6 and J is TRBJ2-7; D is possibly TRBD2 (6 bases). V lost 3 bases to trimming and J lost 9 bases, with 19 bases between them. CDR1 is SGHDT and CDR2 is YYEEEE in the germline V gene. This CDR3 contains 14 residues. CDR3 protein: CASSWRDGLSGQYF. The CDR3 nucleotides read TGTGCCAGCAGCTGGAGGGACGGCCTAAGTGGGCAGTACTTC.

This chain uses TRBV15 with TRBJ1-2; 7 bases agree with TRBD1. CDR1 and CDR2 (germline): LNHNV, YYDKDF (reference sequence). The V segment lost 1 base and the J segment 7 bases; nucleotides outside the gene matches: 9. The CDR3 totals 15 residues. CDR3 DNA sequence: TGTGCCACCAGCAGAGGGGAACAGGGGAATGGTGGCTACACCTTC. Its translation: CATSRGEQGNGGYTF.

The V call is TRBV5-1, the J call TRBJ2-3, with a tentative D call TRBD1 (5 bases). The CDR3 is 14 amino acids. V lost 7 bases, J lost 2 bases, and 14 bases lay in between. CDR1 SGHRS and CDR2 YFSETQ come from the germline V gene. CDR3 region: CASRFDSLTDTQYF. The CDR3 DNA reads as TGCGCCAGCCGTTTTGACAGCCTCACAGATACGCAGTATTTT.

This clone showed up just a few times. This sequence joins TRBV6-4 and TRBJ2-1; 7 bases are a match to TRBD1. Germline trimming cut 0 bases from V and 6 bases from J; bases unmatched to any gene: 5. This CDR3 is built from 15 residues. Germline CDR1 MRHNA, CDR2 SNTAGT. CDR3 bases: TGTGCCAGCAGTGACTCTACAGGGGAGTCCAATGAGCAGTTCTTC. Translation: CASSDSTGESNEQFF.